This T cell receptor beta chain was observed in a study of blood T cell repertoires in COVID-19. As for the study in general: In each case, the material was cDNA or gDNA derived from T cells, B-cell-depleted T cells, or PBMCs.

The CDR3 covers 15 residues. The germline gives CDR1 DFQATT, CDR2 SNEGSKA (reference sequence). V gave up 3 bases and J gave up 11 bases; unmatched junction bases: 13. As processed by the authors: Estimation of nucleated cell counts was performed using reference gene primer amplification. Assay used: immunoSEQ multiplex PCR; TCRdb lists only in-frame clones, some missing. D and trimming come from the DNA, and the V and J calls and clone size come from that table. The sample holds approximately 280,000 clones, approximately 90% seen once. Sequencing used peripheral blood. The chain combines TRBV20-1 with TRBJ1-5; 10 positions agree with TRBD1. The sequence was collected from a man aged 40-49 years with acute or convalescent COVID-19. CDR3: CSASAGTGDLLAQHF. CDR3 sequence (DNA): TGCAGTGCTAGTGCCGGGACAGGGGATCTTCTAGCCCAGCATTTT.